Shown below are 5 T cell receptor beta chains from a single sample sequenced in a study of Ad26.COV2.S vaccination and SARS-CoV-2 variants. Treatment here: around 19 received Ad26.COV2.S at low or high dose, single or two shots; a few received placebo; per-sample allocation not given. Sampling was done on day 63 after the first vaccine or placebo injection. Data came from immunoSEQ multiplex PCR; TCRdb stores just in-frame clones and leaves some out. The sample includes around 300,000 clones, 80% to 90% of them seen just once. The source was peripheral blood, collected in a trial of Ad26.COV2.S vaccine versus placebo. The receptor source for this set is a person between 18 and 65 years old who received the Ad26.COV2.S COVID-19 vaccine or a placebo.

The count of this clone is one. V and J are TRBV24-1 and TRBJ2-5; possible D gene TRBD1, 6 bases. Trimming took 5 bases from V and 7 from J, leaving 16 bases between them. The CDR3 is 14 amino acids. Germline CDR1 and CDR2: KGHDR and SFDVKD. The CDR3 sequence is CATSGSGETGTQYF. In DNA form, the CDR3 reads TGTGCCACCAGTGGTTCAGGGGAGACAGGGACCCAGTACTTC.

This chain joins TRBV28 and TRBJ1-2; D unclear. This CDR3 has 13 residues. Trimming took off 6 bases at V and 8 bases at J, with 16 bases between the two ends. CDR1 and CDR2 from the germline V gene are MDHEN and SYDVKM. The CDR3 is CASRSDTRRGYTF. CDR3 bases: TGTGCCAGCAGGTCCGACACCCGTAGGGGCTACACCTTC.

J is TRBJ1-3 and V is TRBV28; D is unresolved. Germline CDR1 MDHEN, CDR2 SYDVKM. The length of the CDR3 is 16 residues. The germline V and J ends were trimmed by 3 bases and 0 bases, with 12 bases remaining between them. Here the CDR3 DNA reads TGTGCCAGCAGTTTCGAACTGGAATTCTCTGGAAACACCATATATTTT. It translates to CASSFELEFSGNTIYF.

The CDR3 DNA reads TGCAGCGTTGACAGTGATGGAAACACCATATATTTT. It codes for CSVDSDGNTIYF. The chain recombines TRBV29-1 with TRBJ1-3; no reliable D call. The CDR3 runs 12 residues. Germline V gives CDR1 SQVTM, CDR2 ANQGSEA. Trimming removed 3 bases from V and 3 bases from J, with 6 bases in between.

V usage is TRBV25-1 and J usage is TRBJ2-2; D unresolved. Trimming cost V 5 bases and J 5 bases, with 6 bases left between them. This CDR3 is 12 amino acids long. The germline V gene encodes CDR1 MGHDK and CDR2 SYGVNS. Written as DNA, the CDR3 is TGTGCCAGCAGTTTGTTAACCGGGGAGCTGTTTTTT. It encodes CASSLLTGELFF.